A single sample gave rise to the 16 T cell receptor beta chains below, sequenced in a study of blood T cell repertoires in COVID-19 (dated by TCRdb to about 2020). Libraries were prepared through the immunoSEQ multiplex PCR assay. The immuneACCESS repertoire file appears here via TCRdb, limited to in-frame rearrangements. These files lack a portion of the clones; in checked studies, under half of the deficit traces to unresolved V genes, and the cause of the others is not known. A total of about 200,000 clones appear in this sample, 86% of them only once. Jointly, the top ten make up around 5.7% of the sample. Sequenced material: PBMCs or T cells enriched from blood (not recorded which). The source is a man between 35 and 55 years old with acute COVID-19.

CDR3 sequence reads: CASTSGILNTEAFF. The CDR3 bases are TGTGCCAGCACCTCGGGGATCTTGAACACTGAAGCTTTCTTT. The chain couples TRBV9 to TRBJ1-1; D ambiguous. This CDR3 comprises 14 residues. V was shortened by 6 bases and J by 0 bases, with 12 bases between the two germline ends. Germline lookup yields CDR1 SGDLS and CDR2 YYNGEE.

The chain combines TRBV6-5 with TRBJ2-7; TRBD1 agrees at 10 bases. CDR1 is MNHEY, CDR2 SVGAGI, per germline. This CDR3 spans 14 amino acids. Trimming took 6 bases from V and 6 from J; bases not matched to a gene: 8. DNA for the CDR3: TGTGCCAGCAGCTCCGCAGGGACAGGGGTCGAGCAGTACTTC. Its protein product is CASSSAGTGVEQYF.

The chain is built from TRBV28 and TRBJ2-3, with 9 positions matching TRBD1. Germline lookup yields CDR1 MDHEN and CDR2 SYDVKM. V was pared by 6 bases and J by 4 bases, with 11 bases of the junction left unmatched. The CDR3 extends over 16 amino acids. The CDR3 coding sequence is TGTGCCAGCAGGAATACCGGGACAGGGTTGGCAGATACGCAGTATTTT. Translation: CASRNTGTGLADTQYF.

The chain couples TRBV9 to TRBJ1-4, with 7 nucleotides matching TRBD1. The CDR3 loop spans 16 amino acids. Germline V gene data show CDR1 as SGDLS and CDR2 as YYNGEE. The V segment lost 4 bases and the J segment 5 bases; nucleotides outside the gene matches: 11. In DNA form, the CDR3 reads TGTGCCAGCAGCCCATTTTCCGGGACAGTGAATGAAAAACTGTTTTTT. Protein product: CASSPFSGTVNEKLFF. Filled out from reference TRBV9 and TRBJ1-4, the complete variable domain reads DSGVTQTPKHLITATGQRVTLRCSPRSGDLSVYWYQQSLDQGLQFLIQYYNGEERAKGNILERFSAQQFPDLHSELNLSSLELGDSALYFCASSPFSGTVNEKLFFGSGTQLSVL.

The chain uses TRBV7-9 and TRBJ2-1; D is unclear. CDR1 and CDR2 (germline): SEHNR, FQNEAQ (reference sequence). Trimming took off 0 bases at V and 10 bases at J, with 10 bases between the two ends. CDR3 size: 13 residues. The CDR3 DNA reads TGTGCCAGCAGCTTAGCGGTAGTCGCCGAGCAGTTCTTC. Translating gives CASSLAVVAEQFF.

The rearrangement links TRBV2 to TRBJ1-6; TRBD1 agrees at 9 bases. The CDR3 spans 16 residues. With V trimmed by 3 bases and J by 7 bases, 7 bases remained unmatched. The germline CDR1 and CDR2 sequences are SNHLY and FYNNEI. DNA for the CDR3: TGTGCCAGCAGTGATTCATCCGGGACAGGGAATTCACCCCTCCACTTT. Translating it yields CASSDSSGTGNSPLHF.

The V and J genes are TRBV6-1 and TRBJ1-2; 7 bases are shared with TRBD1. From germline, CDR1 is MNHNS and CDR2 SASEGT. J lost 7 bases, V lost 2 bases, and 7 bases had no gene match. The CDR3 spans 14 residues. The CDR3 DNA reads as TGTGCCAGCAGTGAATACGGGCAGGGGGGTGGCTACACCTTC. Its protein is CASSEYGQGGGYTF.

V is TRBV2 and J is TRBJ1-5; TRBD1 agrees at 10 bases. The V gene's germline CDR1 is SNHLY and CDR2 FYNNEI. V lost 8 bases to trimming and J lost 5 bases; unmatched junction nucleotides: 6. The CDR3 covers 14 residues. The CDR3, as DNA: TGTGCCAGCTCAGGGACAGGGGATTATCAGCCCCAGCATTTT. It yields the protein CASSGTGDYQPQHF.

The chain recombines TRBV5-5 with TRBJ2-7, with D hard to call. Trimming took 7 bases from V and 1 from J, leaving 18 bases between them. Germline V gives CDR1 SGHKS, CDR2 YYEKEE (reference sequence). The CDR3 runs to 15 residues. This CDR3 reads CASAPRGQRSYEQYF. Written as DNA, the CDR3 is TGTGCCAGCGCCCCTCGAGGCCAGAGATCCTACGAGCAGTACTTC.

V is TRBV20-1 and J is TRBJ2-2, with 13 bases aligning to TRBD2. J lost 4 bases, V lost 3 bases, and 11 bases had no gene match. This CDR3 is 18 amino acids long. Germline CDR1 is DFQATT and CDR2 is SNEGSKA (reference sequence). For the CDR3, the DNA is TGCAGTGCTAGTATTCCCCCCGGACTAGCGGGAGTCACCGGGGAGCTGTTTTTT. The encoded protein is CSASIPPGLAGVTGELFF.

V and J are TRBV3-1 (or the pseudogene TRBV3-2) and TRBJ2-7, with D possibly being TRBD2 (6 bases). This CDR3 region has 13 residues. Germline V gene sequence: CDR1 LGHDT, CDR2 YNNKEL (reference sequence). The germline V and J ends were trimmed by 3 bases and 5 bases, with 11 bases remaining between them. The CDR3 region is CASSHGTGDEQYF. The CDR3 nucleotides are TGTGCCAGCAGCCATGGGACTGGAGACGAGCAGTACTTC.

The chain has TRBV5-1 and TRBJ2-2, with 10 bases lining up with TRBD2. The CDR3 consists of 17 residues. With 0 bases clipped from V and 6 bases from J, the junction kept 8 bases outside the gene matches. CDR1 is SGHRS, CDR2 YFSETQ, per germline. The CDR3 DNA is TGCGCCAGCAGCTTGGCCCTAGCGGGAGTAAACGCCGGGGAGCTGTTTTTT. Translation: CASSLALAGVNAGELFF.

The chain recombines TRBV7-3 with TRBJ2-7; possible D gene TRBD1, 5 bases. The length of the CDR3 is 12 residues. The germline V and J ends were trimmed by 2 bases and 7 bases, with 9 bases remaining between them. Per germline, CDR1 SGHTA and CDR2 FQGTGA. CDR3 coding DNA: TGTGCCAGCAGCTTACAGGGCGGAGAGCAGTACTTC. It yields the protein CASSLQGGEQYF.

CDR3 amino acids: CASSSGTVNTGELFF. The DNA for the CDR3 is TGTGCCAGCAGCTCAGGGACAGTGAACACCGGGGAGCTGTTTTTT. The rearrangement joins TRBV7-9 to TRBJ2-2; TRBD1 matches at 7 bases. The ends lost 4 bases at V and 1 base at J; junction bases unmatched: 3. Per germline, CDR1 SEHNR and CDR2 FQNEAQ (reference sequence). The CDR3 runs 15 residues.

The chain links TRBV21-1 to TRBJ2-5; no check of the table's D call, TRBD2, against the DNA was made. TRBV21-1 is a pseudogene locus. The CDR3 sequence is 13 residues long. The DNA of the CDR3 is TGTGCCAGCAGCAAATTATGGGGAGATACCCAGTACTTC. As protein: CASSKLWGDTQYF.

This clone was observed a single time. The genes are TRBV18 and TRBJ2-1; no clear D. V was trimmed by 3 bases and J by 3 bases, leaving 6 bases between them. CDR3 length: 13 amino acids. Germline loops: CDR1 KGHSH, CDR2 LQKENI. The CDR3 loop reads CASSPSVYNEQFF. The DNA of the CDR3 is TGTGCCAGCTCACCGAGCGTCTACAATGAGCAGTTCTTC.